The present T cell receptor beta chain was sequenced within a study of T-cell memory formation after mild COVID-19. This clonotype was seen more than once but under ten times. Its antigen is not identified. Study outcomes and limitations: Researchers report contracting CD4+ clones mostly in CM and EM, with CD8+ clones in EMRA. Clones shrinking from day 15 to 85 showed even CD4/CD8 mixes; later expanders tilted CD4+.

Using its own MiXCR run on the 5' RACE reads, TCRdb lists one record per CDR3 protein. The sample lists under 550,000 distinct CDR3 sequences, about a sixth occurring once. Trimming cost V 0 bases and J 7 bases, with 6 bases left between them. The CDR3 is made up of 12 amino acids. The germline CDR1 and CDR2 sequences are MGHRA and YSYEKL. Material: PBMCs or a T cell subset sorted from them (not recorded which). The rearrangement links TRBV4-1 to TRBJ2-5; D possibly corresponds to TRBD2 (6 bases). The clonotype originates from a young man who had mild COVID-19 (a few samples of this study predate the infection). Cell type and time point are not known. Here the CDR3 reads CASSQEGGTQYF. DNA for the CDR3: TGCGCCAGCAGCCAAGAGGGAGGGACCCAGTACTTC.